The 16 T cell receptor beta chains below all came from one sample that was sequenced in a study of T cells in Graves' hyperthyroidism and ophthalmopathy. Amplified TCR beta CDR3 regions derived from RNA transcripts. When the TCR CDR3 underwent first-round RT-PCR, the HTBI primer set was used. MiXCR, applied by TCRdb to the multiplex PCR reads, yields one record per CDR3 protein. The sample lists roughly 560,000 distinct CDR3 sequences, under 15% occurring once. Sequences were obtained from blood. The receptors derive from a woman aged 40 to 55 with Graves' ophthalmopathy.

V is TRBV28 and J is TRBJ2-2, with D possibly TRBD2 on 5 matching bases. Germline V gives CDR1 MDHEN, CDR2 SYDVKM. This CDR3 region has 15 residues. V was clipped by 3 bases and J by 4 bases, with 12 bases between them. The CDR3 DNA reads TGTGCCAGCAGTTTCAAGGGCGCGGGCACCGGGGAGCTGTTTTTT. It yields the protein CASSFKGAGTGELFF. Based on the CDR3 plus reference TRBV28 and TRBJ2-2, the full variable domain is DVKVTQSSRYLVKRTGEKVFLECVQDMDHENMFWYRQDPGLGLRLIYFSYDVKMKEKGDIPEGYSVSREKKERFSLILESASTNQTSMYLCASSFKGAGTGELFFGEGSRLTVL.

This clonotype was seen many times. V is TRBV19 and J is TRBJ1-2; the D is unclear. Germline CDR1 LNHDA, CDR2 SQIVND (reference sequence). The ends were cut back, 4 bases at V and 8 bases at J, with 14 bases in the middle. CDR3 length equals 13 residues. CDR3 sequence (DNA): TGTGCCAGTAGTACCTCACCATTCCAGGGCTACACCTTC. Encoded protein: CASSTSPFQGYTF.

This clonotype was observed a handful of times. V is TRBV15 and J is TRBJ2-7, with a possible D match to TRBD1 (6 bases). Trimming took off 8 bases at V and 8 bases at J, with 19 bases between the two ends. CDR3 size: 13 residues. The germline V gene has CDR1 LNHNV and CDR2 YYDKDF (reference sequence). The CDR3: CATSQGQLPKQYF. The CDR3 DNA follows: TGTGCCACCTCACAGGGCCAACTACCTAAGCAGTACTTC. The entire variable domain, with the rest obtained from reference TRBV15 and TRBJ2-7, is as follows: DAMVIQNPRYQVTQFGKPVTLSCSQTLNHNVMYWYQQKSSQAPKLLFHYYDKDFNNEADTPDNFQSRRPNTSFCFLDIRSPGLGDTAMYLCATSQGQLPKQYFGPGTRLTVT.

This clonotype was found a few times. This sequence joins TRBV6-2 or TRBV6-3 and TRBJ2-7; D is tentatively TRBD1 or TRBD2 (6 bases each). The CDR3 has 15 amino acids. Germline CDR1 MNHEY, CDR2 SVGEGT. Trimming left V 6 bases short and J 1 base short, with 16 bases between. The CDR3 region has the DNA TGTGCCAGCAGATCACAGGGAGGAGGATCCTACGAGCAGTACTTC. Amino acids: CASRSQGGGSYEQYF.

This clonotype was counted many times. The chain couples TRBV20-1 to TRBJ2-4, with D possibly TRBD2 on 5 matching bases. The CDR3 is made up of 14 amino acids. V was clipped by 6 bases and J by 1 base, with 13 bases between them. The germline CDR1 and CDR2 sequences are DFQATT and SNEGSKA (reference sequence). The CDR3 spells CSARTERAKNIQYF. For the CDR3, the DNA is TGCAGTGCGAGGACTGAACGGGCCAAAAACATTCAGTACTTC.

This clonotype has ten or more counts. V usage is TRBV20-1 and J usage is TRBJ2-4; 9 bases map to TRBD2. The CDR3 sequence is 14 residues long. Trimming removed 3 bases from V and 5 bases from J; junction bases left unmatched: 5. Per the germline V gene, CDR1 is DFQATT and CDR2 is SNEGSKA (reference sequence). CDR3 amino acids: CSASGREGENIQYF. Here the CDR3 DNA reads TGCAGTGCTAGTGGGCGGGAGGGAGAAAACATTCAGTACTTC.

This clonotype was seen repeatedly, ten times or more. Here the CDR3 reads CASSGAAKYEQYF. For the CDR3, the DNA is TGTGCCAGCAGCGGGGCAGCCAAGTACGAGCAGTACTTC. The V call is TRBV7-2, the J call TRBJ2-7; tentatively, D is TRBD1 (5 bases). The CDR3 runs 13 residues. The V end lost 5 bases, the J end lost 4 bases, and 12 bases lay between the germline ends. Looked up from germline, CDR1 is SGHTA and CDR2 is FQGNSA.

The chain employs TRBV20-1 and TRBJ2-3; no reliable D call. There are 14 residues in the CDR3. V was clipped by 2 bases and J by 0 bases, with 9 bases between them. CDR1 DFQATT and CDR2 SNEGSKA come from the germline V gene (reference sequence). The CDR3, as DNA: TGCAGTGCTAGACGGAGTGGGAGCACAGATACGCAGTATTTT. Amino acids: CSARRSGSTDTQYF.

This clonotype was seen many times. The CDR3 spells CASITGGVHGYTF. The CDR3 coding sequence is TGTGCCAGCATAACAGGGGGCGTCCATGGCTACACCTTC. The chain employs TRBV28 and TRBJ1-2; 9 bases fit TRBD1. The germline CDR1 and CDR2 sequences are MDHEN and SYDVKM. The V gene end was trimmed by 7 bases and the J gene end by 6 bases; junction bases not matched to a gene: 6. There are 13 residues in the CDR3.

This clonotype was seen at least ten times. The rearrangement uses TRBV5-1 and TRBJ2-2; D is unresolved. The V end was cut by 4 bases, the J end by 7 bases, with 17 bases between. This CDR3 comprises 15 residues. Germline-derived CDR1 and CDR2 are SGHRS and YFSETQ. This CDR3 is CASSPTTGRNGELFF. The CDR3 nucleotides are TGCGCCAGCAGCCCTACCACCGGACGGAACGGGGAGCTGTTTTTT.

V is TRBV10-2 and J is TRBJ2-1; D is uncertain. Trimming removed 6 bases from V and 9 bases from J, with 12 bases in between. In germline, CDR1 is WSHSY, CDR2 SAAADI. CDR3 length: 12 amino acids. As DNA, the CDR3 is TGCGCCAGCAGCCACACTTACTCTGAGCAGTTCTTC. This sequence encodes CASSHTYSEQFF.

This clonotype was counted at least ten times. The chain combines TRBV5-1 with TRBJ1-1; D is uncertain. Germline-derived CDR1 and CDR2 are SGHRS and YFSETQ. The CDR3 extends over 15 amino acids. V was clipped by 0 bases and J by 0 bases, with 9 bases between them. CDR3 DNA sequence: TGCGCCAGCAGCTTGGCGGTTGGGGTGAACACTGAAGCTTTCTTT. This gives the protein CASSLAVGVNTEAFF.

Many counts were recorded for this clonotype. This rearrangement joins TRBV19 to TRBJ2-2, with D perhaps TRBD1 or TRBD2 (6 bases each). Trimming cost V 5 bases and J 5 bases, with 21 bases left between them. The CDR3 length is 17 residues. The V gene's germline CDR1 is LNHDA and CDR2 SQIVND (reference sequence). The CDR3 DNA follows: TGTGCCAGTAGTGCTCAATTAGACTCGGGGGCGACCGGGGAGCTGTTTTTT. Amino acids: CASSAQLDSGATGELFF. Full variable domain (missing parts from reference TRBV19 and TRBJ2-2): DGGITQSPKYLFRKEGQNVTLSCEQNLNHDAMYWYRQDPGQGLRLIYYSQIVNDFQKGDIAEGYSVSREKKESFPLTVTSAQKNPTAFYLCASSAQLDSGATGELFFGEGSRLTVL.

This rearrangement joins TRBV6-2 or TRBV6-3 to TRBJ1-1, with a tentative D call TRBD1 (5 bases). V shed 4 bases and J shed 3 bases, with 9 bases lying between them. CDR1 is MNHEY, CDR2 SVGEGT, per germline. There are 13 residues in the CDR3. CDR3 region: CASSFGTYTEAFF. CDR3 nucleotides: TGTGCCAGCAGTTTTGGGACTTACACTGAAGCTTTCTTT.

This clonotype came up many times. V gene TRBV28 combines with J gene TRBJ2-7; possibly TRBD1 or TRBD2 for D (5 bases each). The CDR3 runs to 13 residues. V lost 6 bases and J lost 6, with 15 bases in between. Per the germline V gene, CDR1 is MDHEN and CDR2 is SYDVKM. The CDR3 region is CASRTGTLGEQYF. The DNA of the CDR3 is TGTGCCAGCAGGACCGGGACCCTGGGCGAGCAGTACTTC.

Many counts were recorded for this clonotype. The chain is built from TRBV15 and TRBJ2-7; no definite D call. The CDR3 has 14 amino acids. From germline, CDR1 is LNHNV and CDR2 YYDKDF (reference sequence). V gave up 0 bases and J gave up 5 bases, with 11 bases separating them. The CDR3 DNA reads as TGTGCCACCAGCAGAGAGATTGGGTCAAACGAGCAGTACTTC. Translation: CATSREIGSNEQYF. Full variable domain (missing parts from reference TRBV15 and TRBJ2-7): DAMVIQNPRYQVTQFGKPVTLSCSQTLNHNVMYWYQQKSSQAPKLLFHYYDKDFNNEADTPDNFQSRRPNTSFCFLDIRSPGLGDTAMYLCATSREIGSNEQYFGPGTRLTVT.